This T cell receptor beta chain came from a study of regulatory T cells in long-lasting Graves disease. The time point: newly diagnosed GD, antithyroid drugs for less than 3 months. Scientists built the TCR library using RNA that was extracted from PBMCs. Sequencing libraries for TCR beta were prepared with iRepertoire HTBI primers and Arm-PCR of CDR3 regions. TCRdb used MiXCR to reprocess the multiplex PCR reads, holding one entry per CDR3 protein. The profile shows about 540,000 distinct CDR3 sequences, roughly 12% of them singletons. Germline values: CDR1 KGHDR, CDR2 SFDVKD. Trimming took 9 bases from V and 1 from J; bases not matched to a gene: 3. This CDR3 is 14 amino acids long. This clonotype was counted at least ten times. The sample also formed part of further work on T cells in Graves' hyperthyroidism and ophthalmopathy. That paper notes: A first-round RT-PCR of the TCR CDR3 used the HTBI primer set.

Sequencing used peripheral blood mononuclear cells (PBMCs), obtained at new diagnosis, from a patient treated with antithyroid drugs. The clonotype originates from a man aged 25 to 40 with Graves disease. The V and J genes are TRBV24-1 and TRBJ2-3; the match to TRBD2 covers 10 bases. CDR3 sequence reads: CATQAGGGTDTQYF. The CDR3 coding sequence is TGTGCCACCCAAGCGGGAGGGGGCACAGATACGCAGTATTTT.